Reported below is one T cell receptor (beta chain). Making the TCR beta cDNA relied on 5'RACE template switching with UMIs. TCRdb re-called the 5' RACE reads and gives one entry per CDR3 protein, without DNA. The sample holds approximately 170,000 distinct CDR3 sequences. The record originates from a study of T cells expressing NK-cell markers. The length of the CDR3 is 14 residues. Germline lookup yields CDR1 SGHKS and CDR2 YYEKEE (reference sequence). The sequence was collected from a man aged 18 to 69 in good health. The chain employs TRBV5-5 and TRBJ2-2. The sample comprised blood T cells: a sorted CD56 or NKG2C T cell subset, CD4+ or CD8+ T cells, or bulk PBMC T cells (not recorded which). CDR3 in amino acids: CASSLAWGTGELFF. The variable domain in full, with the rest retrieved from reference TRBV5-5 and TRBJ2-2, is DAGVTQSPTHLIKTRGQQVTLRCSPISGHKSVSWYQQVLGQGPQFIFQYYEKEERGRGNFPDRFSARQFPNYSSELNVNALLLGDSALYLCASSLAWGTGELFFGEGSRLTVL.